This T cell receptor (beta chain) was identified during a study of identical twins. Overall study results and limits: The more abundant beta clonotypes in cord blood had fewer insertions, and memory repertoires did not show this.

Germline V CDR1 and CDR2: MRHNA, SNTAGT. This CDR3 region has 15 residues. After removal of 6 bases from V and 1 base from J, the junction contained 7 bases not matched to a gene. One entry per CDR3 protein results from TCRdb running MiXCR on the 5' RACE reads. The sample yields fewer than 350,000 distinct CDR3 sequences, about 8.9% seen once. About this clonotype itself: The antigen is not known.

These data were also reused for a study on yellow fever vaccine responses in identical twins.

Material: memory (CD45RO+) T cells sorted from blood. The chain is built from TRBV6-4 and TRBJ2-3; TRBD2 aligns across 7 bases. The TCR comes from a woman under 30 in good health. The CDR3 loop reads CASRLGGVGTDTQYF. The CDR3 nucleotides are TGTGCCAGCAGGCTGGGAGGGGTGGGCACAGATACGCAGTATTTT.